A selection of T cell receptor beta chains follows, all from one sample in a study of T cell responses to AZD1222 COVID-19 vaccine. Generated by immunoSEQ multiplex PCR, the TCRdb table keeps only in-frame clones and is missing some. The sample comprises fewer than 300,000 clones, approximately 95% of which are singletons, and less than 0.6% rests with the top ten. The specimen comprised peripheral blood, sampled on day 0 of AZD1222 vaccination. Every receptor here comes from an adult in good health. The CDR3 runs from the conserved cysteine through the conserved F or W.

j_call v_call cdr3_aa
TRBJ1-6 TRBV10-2 CASSEAGGYSPLHF
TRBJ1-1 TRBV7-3 CASSLARTTEAFF
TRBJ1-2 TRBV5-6 CASSPTGGYIYGYTF
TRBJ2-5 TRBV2 CASSETQYF
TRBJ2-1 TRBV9 CASSVEGRGIYNEQFF
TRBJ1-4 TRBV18 CASSQRQASEKLFF
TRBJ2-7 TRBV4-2 CASSQTEGGWEQYF
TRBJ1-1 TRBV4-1 CASSQEKAGGSEAFF
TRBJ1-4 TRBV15 CATSTDRGSNEKLFF
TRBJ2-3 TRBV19 CASRATSRYTDTQYF
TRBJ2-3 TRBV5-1 CASSKGTSGRGDTQYF
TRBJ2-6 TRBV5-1 CASSLATSGANVLTF
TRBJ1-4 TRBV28 CATSTAQTNEKLFF
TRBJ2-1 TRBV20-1 CSASSTSGRAHEQFF
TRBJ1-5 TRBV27 CASSWTGTGGNQPQHF
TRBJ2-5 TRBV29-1 CSVEDRQQETQYF
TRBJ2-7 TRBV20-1 CSASPGGIRIEQYF
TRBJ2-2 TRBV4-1 CASSQLLAGVNAGELFF
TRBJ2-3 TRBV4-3 CASSHPGQGADTQYF
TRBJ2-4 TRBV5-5 CASSLVPVTSGVNIQYF
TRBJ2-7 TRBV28 CASNEGRGFEQYF
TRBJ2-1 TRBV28 CAVGGGNEQFF
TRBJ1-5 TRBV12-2 CASRSRTGTGYWTGNQPQHF
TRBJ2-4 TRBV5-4 CASGPGLAKNIQYF
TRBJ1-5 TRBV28 CASSFPLRNQPQHF
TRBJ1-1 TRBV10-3 CAISDPHTRNTEAFF
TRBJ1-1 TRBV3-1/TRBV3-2 CASSPSQGEGTEAFF
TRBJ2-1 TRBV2 CASSVTGTYNEQFF
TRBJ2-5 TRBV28 CASSLEGQETQYF
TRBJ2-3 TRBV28 CASSTSGYTDTQYF
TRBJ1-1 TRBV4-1 CASSQTPGLGAFF
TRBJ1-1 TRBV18 CASSPQSGSRMVNTEAFF
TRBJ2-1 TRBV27 CASFSTRGSNEQFF
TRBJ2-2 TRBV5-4 CASSPTSGSGTGELFF
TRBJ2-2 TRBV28 CASSLGRWGANTGELFF
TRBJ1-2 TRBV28 CASSLRANGYTF
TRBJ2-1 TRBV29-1 CSVEGGSSYNEQFF
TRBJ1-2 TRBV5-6 CASSLKTGNGYTF
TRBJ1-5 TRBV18 CASSQLSGRSNQPQHF
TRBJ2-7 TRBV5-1 CASSPGQASYEQYF
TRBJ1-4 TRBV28 CASSRARGAGAEKLFF
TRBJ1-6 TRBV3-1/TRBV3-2 CASSAGAYNSPLHF
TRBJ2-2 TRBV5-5 CASSPRQNGELFF
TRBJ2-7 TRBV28 CASRRRDRVVGYEQYF
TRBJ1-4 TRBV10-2 CASSPDREGEKLFF
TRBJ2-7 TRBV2 CASSDRGPSYEQYF
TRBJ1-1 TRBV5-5 CASSLVVSTNTEAFF
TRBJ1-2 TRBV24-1 CATSDRTDRGYTF
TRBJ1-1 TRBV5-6 CASSPGGPRETEAFF
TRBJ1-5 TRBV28 CASRDTFNQPQHF
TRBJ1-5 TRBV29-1 CSVAENSNQPQHF
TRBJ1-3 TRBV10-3 CAIKEGAAGNTIYF
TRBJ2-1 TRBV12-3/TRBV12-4 CASSWGLLDEQFF
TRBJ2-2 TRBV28 CASSYRTGIGGELFF
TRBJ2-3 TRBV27 CASSFIPGEGDTQYF
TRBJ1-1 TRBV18 CASSPPGQQMNTEAFF
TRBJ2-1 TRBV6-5 CASSSTPTGGYNEQFF
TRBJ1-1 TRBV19 CASSIVVGTEAFF
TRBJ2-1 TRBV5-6 CASSLAYREGQGYNEQFF
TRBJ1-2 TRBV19 CASSPTLDHNYGYTF